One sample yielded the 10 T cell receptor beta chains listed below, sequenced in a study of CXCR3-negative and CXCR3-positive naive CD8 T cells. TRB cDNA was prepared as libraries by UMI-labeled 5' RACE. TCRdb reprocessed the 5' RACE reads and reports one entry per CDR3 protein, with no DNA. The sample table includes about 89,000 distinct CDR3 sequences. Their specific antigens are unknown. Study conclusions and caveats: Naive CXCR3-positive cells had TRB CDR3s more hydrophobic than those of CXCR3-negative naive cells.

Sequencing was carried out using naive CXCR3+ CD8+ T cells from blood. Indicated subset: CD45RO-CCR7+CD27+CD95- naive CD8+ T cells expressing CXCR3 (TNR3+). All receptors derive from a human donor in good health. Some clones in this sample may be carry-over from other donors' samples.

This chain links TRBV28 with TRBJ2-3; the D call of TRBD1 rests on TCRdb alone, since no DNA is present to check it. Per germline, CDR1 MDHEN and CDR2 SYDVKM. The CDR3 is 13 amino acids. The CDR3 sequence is CASSFDRADTQYF.

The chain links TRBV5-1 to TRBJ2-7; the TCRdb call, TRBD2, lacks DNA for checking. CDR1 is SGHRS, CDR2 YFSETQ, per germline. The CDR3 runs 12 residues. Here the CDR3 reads CAGGLALGEQYF.

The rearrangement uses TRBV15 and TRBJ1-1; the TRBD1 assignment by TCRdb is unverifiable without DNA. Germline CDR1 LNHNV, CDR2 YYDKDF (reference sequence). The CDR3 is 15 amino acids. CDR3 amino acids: CATSRERGRGTEAFF.

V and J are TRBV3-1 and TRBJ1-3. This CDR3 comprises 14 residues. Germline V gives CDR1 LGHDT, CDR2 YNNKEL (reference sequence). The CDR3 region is CASSQAGAENTIYF.

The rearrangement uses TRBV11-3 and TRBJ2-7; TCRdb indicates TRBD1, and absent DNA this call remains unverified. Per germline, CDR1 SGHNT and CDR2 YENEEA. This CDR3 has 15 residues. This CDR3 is CASSSRRTGTYEQYF.

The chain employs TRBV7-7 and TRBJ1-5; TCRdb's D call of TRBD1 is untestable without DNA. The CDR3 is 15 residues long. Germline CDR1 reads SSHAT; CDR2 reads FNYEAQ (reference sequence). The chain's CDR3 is CASSLSRVKGQPQHF.

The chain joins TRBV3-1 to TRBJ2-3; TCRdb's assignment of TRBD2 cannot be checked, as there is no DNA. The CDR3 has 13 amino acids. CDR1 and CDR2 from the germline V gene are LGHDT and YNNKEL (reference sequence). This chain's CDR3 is CASSQDYGGVEYF.

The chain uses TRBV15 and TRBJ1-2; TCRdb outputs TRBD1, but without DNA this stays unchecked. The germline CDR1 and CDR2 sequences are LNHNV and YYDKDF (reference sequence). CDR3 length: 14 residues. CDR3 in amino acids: CATSRDYDRPGYTF.

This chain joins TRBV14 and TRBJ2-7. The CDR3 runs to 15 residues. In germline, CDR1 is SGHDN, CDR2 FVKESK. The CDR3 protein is CASSQDQGGSDEQYF.

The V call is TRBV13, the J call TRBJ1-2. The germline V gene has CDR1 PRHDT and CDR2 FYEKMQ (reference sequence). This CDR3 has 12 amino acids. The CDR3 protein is CASSFSEDGYTF.